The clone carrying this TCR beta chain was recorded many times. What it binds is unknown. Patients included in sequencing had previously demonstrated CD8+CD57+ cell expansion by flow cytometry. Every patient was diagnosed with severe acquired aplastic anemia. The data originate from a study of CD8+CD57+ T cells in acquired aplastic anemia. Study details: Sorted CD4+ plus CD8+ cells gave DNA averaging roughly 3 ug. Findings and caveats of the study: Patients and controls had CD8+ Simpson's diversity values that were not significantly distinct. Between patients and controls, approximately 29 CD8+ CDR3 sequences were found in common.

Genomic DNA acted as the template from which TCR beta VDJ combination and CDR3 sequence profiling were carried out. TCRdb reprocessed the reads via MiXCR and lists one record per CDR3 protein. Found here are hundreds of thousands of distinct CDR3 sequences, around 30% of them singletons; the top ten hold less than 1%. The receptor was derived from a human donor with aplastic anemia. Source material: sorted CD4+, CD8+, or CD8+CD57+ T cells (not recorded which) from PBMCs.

The CDR3 DNA reads as TGTGCCAGCAGTAGAGACAGGGCGTCCGACTATGGCTACACCTTC. It encodes CASSRDRASDYGYTF. V is TRBV9 and J is TRBJ1-2, with TRBD1 identical over 7 bases. V shed 5 bases and J 3 bases; nucleotides not matched to a gene: 10. Germline V CDR1 and CDR2: SGDLS, YYNGEE. This CDR3 spans 15 amino acids.